This T cell receptor (beta chain) emerged from a study of PD-1 blockade in classical Hodgkin lymphoma. This clone was recorded only once. The antigen remains unidentified. Points from the study as a whole: Complete responders matched newly diagnosed patients in baseline diversity. Causes of the repertoire differences remain undefined, possibly disease activity or prior therapy.

TCRdb's table, derived via immunoSEQ multiplex PCR, lists solely in-frame clones and lacks some. This sample carries over 10,000 clones, roughly 86% of them seen once, and the ten largest clones take 0.8% to 1%. From germline, CDR1 is KGHSH and CDR2 LQKENI. V was clipped by 4 bases and J by 4 bases, with 10 bases between them. The CDR3 extends over 13 amino acids. Time point indicated: cycle 4 day 1 (C4D1), after less than 7 weeks of nivolumab. Autologous stem cell transplantation was followed by relapse in every patient, and brentuximab vedotin exposure varied. Thawed PBMCs underwent magnetic negative selection to yield purified CD4+ T cells.

Sequenced material: CD4+ T cells from blood, taken before the fourth cycle of nivolumab. V gene TRBV18 combines with J gene TRBJ2-5, with a tentative D call TRBD1 (6 bases). This clonotype was sampled from a human donor with classical Hodgkin lymphoma. CDR3 region: CASSLQDRETQYF. DNA of the CDR3: TGTGCCAGCTCACTACAGGACAGAGAGACCCAGTACTTC.